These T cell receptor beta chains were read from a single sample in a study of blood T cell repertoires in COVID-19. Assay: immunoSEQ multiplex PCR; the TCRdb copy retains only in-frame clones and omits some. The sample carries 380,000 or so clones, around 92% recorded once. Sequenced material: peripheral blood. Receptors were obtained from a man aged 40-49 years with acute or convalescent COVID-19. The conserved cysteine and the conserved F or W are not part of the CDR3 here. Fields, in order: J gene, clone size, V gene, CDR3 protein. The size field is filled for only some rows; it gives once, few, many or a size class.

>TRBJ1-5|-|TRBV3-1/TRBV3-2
ASSQDRNQPQH
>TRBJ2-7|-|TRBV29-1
SVGSSSYEQY
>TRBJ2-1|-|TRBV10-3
AISGLAGGLSSYNEQF
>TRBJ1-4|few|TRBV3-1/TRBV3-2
ASSPPTGGANEKLF
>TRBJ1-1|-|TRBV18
ASSGPLLWTEAF
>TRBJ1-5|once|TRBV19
ASSPGQGNQPQH
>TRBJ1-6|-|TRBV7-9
ASSGGSPLH
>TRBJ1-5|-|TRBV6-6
ASSPGQGANQPQH
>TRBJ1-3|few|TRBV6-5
ATGSGHGRNTIY
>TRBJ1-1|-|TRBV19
ATCILRTKMNTEAF
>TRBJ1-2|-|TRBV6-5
ASSSDRDDYGYT
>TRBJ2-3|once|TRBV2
ASWSPRTDTQY
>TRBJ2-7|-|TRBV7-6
ASSLALPGIYEQY
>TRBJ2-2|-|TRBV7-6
ASSLVAANTGELF
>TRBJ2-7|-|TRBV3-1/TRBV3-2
ASSQELSPSQY
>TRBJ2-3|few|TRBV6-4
ASSAGQGADTQY
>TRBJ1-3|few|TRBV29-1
SVEGRGGNTIY
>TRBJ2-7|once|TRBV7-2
ASRAGRYEQY
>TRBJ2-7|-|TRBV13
ASSTTQGTYEQY
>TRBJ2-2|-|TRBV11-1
ASSLGTGEPGELF
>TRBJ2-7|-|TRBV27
ASSFLGGITEQY
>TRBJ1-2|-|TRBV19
ASQGALSGGYT
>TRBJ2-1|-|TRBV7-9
ASSPGHYPLGEQF
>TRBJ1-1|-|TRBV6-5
ASSLPTEHTEAF
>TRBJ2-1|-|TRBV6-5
ASSSDRVNEQF
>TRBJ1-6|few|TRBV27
ASKDPGLEISPLH
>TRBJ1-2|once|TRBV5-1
ASSAGFTNYGYT
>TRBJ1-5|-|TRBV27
ASRVAGNQPQH
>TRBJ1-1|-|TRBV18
ASSPRLRGHKNTEAF
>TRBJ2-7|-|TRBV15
ATSSPGKTYEQY
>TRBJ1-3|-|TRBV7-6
ASSLALGGPHGRTIY
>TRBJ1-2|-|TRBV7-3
ASSNNPGQGSGYT
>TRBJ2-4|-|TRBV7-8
ASSRSSQALAKNIQY
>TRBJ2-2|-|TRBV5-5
ASSEDPTGELF
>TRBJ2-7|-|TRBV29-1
SVEGLAGGLPYEQY
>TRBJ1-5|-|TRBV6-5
ASSYDINQPQH
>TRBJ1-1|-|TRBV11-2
ASSFFREQARGAF
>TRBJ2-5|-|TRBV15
ATSSGLAGGETQY
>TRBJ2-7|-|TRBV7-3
ASSPSGGYEQY
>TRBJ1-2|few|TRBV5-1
ASRADGDRASGYT
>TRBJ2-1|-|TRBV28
ASSRAGVGEEQF
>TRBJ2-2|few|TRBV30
AWSSRRSENTGELF
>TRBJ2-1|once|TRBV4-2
ASSQGSLAGDNEQF
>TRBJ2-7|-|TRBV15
ATSPLAGGGYEQY
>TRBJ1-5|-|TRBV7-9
ASSEDRGRWPFGSQH
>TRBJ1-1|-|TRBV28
ASSLPSRGTEAF
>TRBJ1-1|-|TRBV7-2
ASSFGQGSYTEAF
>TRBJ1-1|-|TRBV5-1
ASSLRGRHTEAF
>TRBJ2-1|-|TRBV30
AWSVTSAALAYEQF
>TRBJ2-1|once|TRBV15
ATSRVDRDEQF
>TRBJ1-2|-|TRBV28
ASRERDRGPYGYT